The clone carrying this T cell receptor (beta chain) was counted ten times or more. No antigen is known for it. V dropped 0 bases and J dropped 7 bases, with 7 bases sitting between them. The CDR3 length is 12 residues. Per germline, CDR1 DFQATT and CDR2 SNEGSKA (reference sequence). The entry originates in a study of CD8 T cells in ankylosing spondylitis. Study-level points and caveats: Some motif variants had been reported before (in reactive arthritis synovial fluid and blood). Disease-associated clones were reportedly significantly overrepresented in matched ankylosing spondylitis synovial fluid. Blood from ankylosing spondylitis patients appeared to carry a characteristic roughly eight-variant TCR beta motif.

Making use of molecular barcodes, quantitative 5'-RACE generated TCR beta libraries. One entry per CDR3 protein, called by TCRdb with MiXCR from the 5' RACE reads. The sample lists 50,000 to 75,000 distinct CDR3 sequences; over 5% were seen once. The rearrangement joins TRBV20-1 to TRBJ2-1; D is unclear. The sample comprised synovial fluid, either unsorted or a sorted T cell fraction (not recorded which). This clonotype originated in a male donor with ankylosing spondylitis. CDR3 sequence: CSARDNTNEQFF. DNA of the CDR3: TGCAGTGCTAGAGATAACACTAATGAGCAGTTCTTC.